A single sample gave rise to the 27 T cell receptor beta chains below, sequenced in a study of cytomegalovirus exposure and HLA in healthy donors. 13 Jbeta primers and 60 Vbeta primers were used for the PCR. Profiling relied on immunoSEQ multiplex PCR, and the TCRdb table lists in-frame clones only, not all of them. This sample has 130,000 or so clones, with roughly four fifths found just once. The sample was PBMCs. These receptors originate from a woman aged 40 to 50 in good health and CMV-seronegative.

This sequence joins TRBV18 and TRBJ2-7, with TRBD1 identical over 8 bases. The V gene's germline CDR1 is KGHSH and CDR2 LQKENI. Trimming took 6 bases from V and 3 from J; bases not matched to a gene: 10. The CDR3 contains 15 residues. CDR3 in amino acids: CASSPDRARLYEQYF. Written as DNA, the CDR3 is TGTGCCAGCTCCCCGGACAGGGCGAGGCTCTACGAGCAGTACTTC.

The CDR3 spells CASSEGQGGQPQHF. CDR3 nucleotides: TGTGCCAGCAGCGAGGGACAGGGAGGTCAGCCCCAGCATTTT. The J gene is TRBJ1-5, the V gene TRBV9, with 9 nucleotides matching TRBD1. J was trimmed by 6 bases and V by 3 bases; bases with no gene match: 4. CDR3 length: 14 residues. Germline CDR1 and CDR2: SGDLS and YYNGEE.

The chain couples TRBV4-1 to TRBJ1-4; 9 bases are a match to TRBD1. The ends lost 5 bases at V and 0 bases at J; junction bases unmatched: 1. Germline loops: CDR1 MGHRA, CDR2 YSYEKL. The CDR3 contains 15 residues. CDR3 in DNA: TGCGCCAGCAGCACAGGGGGCGCAACTAATGAAAAACTGTTTTTT. This translates into CASSTGGATNEKLFF.

This clone was recorded a few times. This rearrangement joins TRBV2 to TRBJ2-7, with D unclear. This CDR3 contains 13 residues. Trimming pared 2 bases from V and 6 bases from J, leaving 11 bases between. The V gene's germline CDR1 is SNHLY and CDR2 FYNNEI. The CDR3 protein is CASSEWQVFEQYF. In nucleotides, the CDR3 is TGTGCCAGCAGTGAATGGCAGGTCTTCGAGCAGTACTTC.

The chain employs TRBV6-5 and TRBJ2-5; maybe TRBD1 (6 bases). V lost 4 bases and J lost 5, with 14 bases in between. CDR1 MNHEY and CDR2 SVGAGI come from the germline V gene. The CDR3 extends over 14 amino acids. CDR3 sequence reads: CASSWNRARETQYF. CDR3 DNA sequence: TGTGCCAGCAGTTGGAACAGGGCCCGGGAGACCCAGTACTTC.

Written as DNA, the CDR3 is TGTGCCAGCAGCTTCGGGCGGGGGGCCTACGAGCAGTACTTC. Its protein product is CASSFGRGAYEQYF. The genes are TRBV7-9 and TRBJ2-7; 8 nucleotides match TRBD2. In germline, CDR1 is SEHNR, CDR2 FQNEAQ (reference sequence). V shed 3 bases, J shed 2 bases, and the junction held 3 bases outside the gene matches. CDR3 length equals 14 residues.

This clone turned up a few times. This chain joins TRBV4-3 and TRBJ2-1, with D possibly TRBD2 on 5 matching bases. Between the trimmed V and J ends, which lost 4 bases and 3 bases, there was a span of 13 bases. CDR3 size: 15 residues. Germline V gene sequence: CDR1 LGHNA, CDR2 YSLEER. CDR3 sequence (DNA): TGCGCCAGCAGCCCCTCAGCGGAAAGCTACAATGAGCAGTTCTTC. Its protein is CASSPSAESYNEQFF.

This clone was recorded only once. The junction and the germline gene differ at one end; a read error may be behind it. The gene calls are TRBV5-1 and TRBJ2-6, with TRBD1 matching over 9 bases. Germline V lookup: CDR1 SGHRS, CDR2 YFSETQ. This CDR3 has 17 amino acids. The CDR3 protein is CASSKGTGTSGANGLTF. DNA for the CDR3: TGCGCCAGCAGCAAGGGGACAGGGACCTCTGGGGCCAACGGCCTGACTTTC.

This clone was observed once. The chain has TRBV7-9 and TRBJ2-1; D possibly corresponds to TRBD1 (5 bases). This CDR3 has 15 amino acids. Germline-derived CDR1 and CDR2 are SEHNR and FQNEAQ (reference sequence). V was shortened by 5 bases and J by 1 base, with 12 bases between the two germline ends. The CDR3 DNA sequence: TGTGCCAGCAGCCTCAGGGCGAGGTCCTACAATGAGCAGTTCTTC. It specifies CASSLRARSYNEQFF.

The chain links TRBV6-5 to TRBJ1-5; D perhaps matches TRBD1 (5 bases). Germline CDR1 reads MNHEY; CDR2 reads SVGAGI. The V gene lost 4 bases and the J gene lost 2 bases, with 6 bases spanning the gap. The CDR3 has 13 residues. As DNA, the CDR3 is TGTGCCAGCAGTTGGGGGGGCAATCAGCCCCAGCATTTT. It specifies CASSWGGNQPQHF.

The V call is TRBV28, the J call TRBJ2-5, with 9 bases identical to TRBD1. After removal of 1 base from V and 4 bases from J, the junction contained 1 base not matched to a gene. Germline values: CDR1 MDHEN, CDR2 SYDVKM. The CDR3 loop spans 14 amino acids. CDR3 in DNA: TGTGCCAGCAGTTTATCGACAGGGGGAGAGACCCAGTACTTC. Protein sequence: CASSLSTGGETQYF.

CDR3 residues: CAISNRYQPQHF. CDR3 nucleotide sequence: TGTGCCATATCTAACAGGTATCAGCCCCAGCATTTT. J is TRBJ1-5 and V is TRBV6-6, with D tentatively TRBD1 (5 bases). Germline V gene sequence: CDR1 MNHNY, CDR2 SVGAGI (reference sequence). The CDR3 is 12 amino acids. V was shortened by 10 bases and J by 5 bases, with 12 bases between the two germline ends.

The chain carries TRBV15 and TRBJ1-4; a weak D match, TRBD1 (5 bases). Germline CDR1 is LNHNV and CDR2 is YYDKDF (reference sequence). The V end lost 3 bases, the J end lost 2 bases, and 13 bases lay between the germline ends. The CDR3 sequence is 16 residues long. In DNA form, the CDR3 reads TGTGCCACCAGCAGGGCCGGGGGGTGGACTAATGAAAAACTGTTTTTT. This translates into CATSRAGGWTNEKLFF.

This clone was picked up a small number of times. The chain couples TRBV7-9 to TRBJ2-1; perhaps TRBD1 as D (6 bases). Trimming removed 7 bases at V and 6 bases at J, with 13 bases between. This CDR3 is 13 amino acids long. In germline, CDR1 is SEHNR, CDR2 FQNEAQ (reference sequence). Here the CDR3 reads CASNSPGVNEQFF. The CDR3, as DNA: TGTGCCAGCAATAGCCCAGGGGTCAATGAGCAGTTCTTC.

The V and J genes are TRBV28 and TRBJ1-5, with 8 bases that match TRBD1. Germline trimming cut 3 bases from V and 5 bases from J; bases unmatched to any gene: 6. CDR1 is MDHEN, CDR2 SYDVKM, per germline. The CDR3 spans 15 residues. CDR3 sequence reads: CASSFPDRAHQPQHF. The CDR3 nucleotides are TGTGCCAGCAGTTTCCCGGACAGGGCGCATCAGCCCCAGCATTTT.

This clone appeared a few times. The rearrangement uses TRBV14 and TRBJ2-7; 12 bases line up with TRBD1. Losses at the gene ends were 5 bases for V and 4 bases for J; bases not matched to a gene: 6. The CDR3 spans 15 residues. Germline lookup yields CDR1 SGHDN and CDR2 FVKESK. As DNA, the CDR3 is TGTGCCAGCAGCGTACCGGGACAGGGGGCTTACGAGCAGTACTTC. Protein sequence: CASSVPGQGAYEQYF.

The chain carries TRBV6-5 and TRBJ1-2; tentative D call: TRBD1 (5 bases). This CDR3 region has 14 residues. Germline CDR1 and CDR2: MNHEY and SVGAGI. The V end was cut by 6 bases, the J end by 2 bases, with 13 bases between. This chain's CDR3 is CASRMDGGNYGYTF. In DNA form, the CDR3 reads TGTGCCAGCAGGATGGACGGGGGGAACTATGGCTACACCTTC.

This rearrangement joins TRBV28 to TRBJ1-1; 7 nucleotides line up with TRBD1. After removal of 6 bases from V and 1 base from J, the junction contained 5 bases not matched to a gene. This CDR3 has 14 residues. Germline V CDR1 and CDR2: MDHEN, SYDVKM. CDR3 in DNA: TGTGCCAGCAGCCCAACAGGGGCGAACACTGAAGCTTTCTTT. Encoded protein: CASSPTGANTEAFF.

The chain couples TRBV6-1 to TRBJ2-5, with 8 bases fitting TRBD2. After removal of 5 bases from V and 3 bases from J, the junction contained 8 bases not matched to a gene. Looked up from germline, CDR1 is MNHNS and CDR2 is SASEGT. This CDR3 is 15 amino acids long. CDR3 DNA sequence: TGTGCCAGCAGTCGTGCCGGGGGGGTGGAAGAGACCCAGTACTTC. Protein sequence: CASSRAGGVEETQYF.

In this sample, this clone turned up once. This chain uses TRBV5-1 with TRBJ2-7, with 8 bases aligning to TRBD2. Germline loops: CDR1 SGHRS, CDR2 YFSETQ. The CDR3 length is 14 residues. The J segment lost 3 bases and the V segment lost 0 bases, leaving 2 bases of the junction unmatched. Here the CDR3 DNA reads TGCGCCAGCAGCTTGGTTGCGGGAGGCTACGAGCAGTACTTC. Protein: CASSLVAGGYEQYF.

V is TRBV9 and J is TRBJ1-3; the match to TRBD1 covers 7 bases. The CDR3 runs to 15 residues. CDR1 SGDLS and CDR2 YYNGEE come from the germline V gene. With V trimmed by 2 bases and J by 2 bases, 4 bases remained unmatched. As DNA, the CDR3 is TGTGCCAGCAGCGTTATCGGGACAGCTGGAAACACCATATATTTT. It encodes CASSVIGTAGNTIYF.

V usage is TRBV9 and J usage is TRBJ2-1; possibly TRBD2 for D (5 bases). Germline V gives CDR1 SGDLS, CDR2 YYNGEE. The CDR3 runs to 13 residues. Trimming removed 5 bases at V and 8 bases at J, with 14 bases between. The CDR3 nucleotides read TGTGCCAGCAGTTCGCTAGTTAGCGATGAGCAGTTCTTC. Translated: CASSSLVSDEQFF.

The V call is TRBV28, the J call TRBJ2-7; D remains ambiguous. The CDR3 loop spans 12 amino acids. V lost 7 bases and J lost 3, with 10 bases in between. Germline CDR1 reads MDHEN; CDR2 reads SYDVKM. This CDR3 is CASTQGGYEQYF. In DNA, the CDR3 is TGTGCCAGCACCCAAGGCGGCTACGAGCAGTACTTC.

The chain employs TRBV7-2 and TRBJ2-5; TRBD2 aligns across 8 bases. This CDR3 contains 16 residues. After removal of 5 bases from V and 4 bases from J, the junction contained 12 bases not matched to a gene. Germline V gene sequence: CDR1 SGHTA, CDR2 FQGNSA. CDR3 bases: TGTGCCAGCAGCCCTGGGGGGAGCGGGAGACGAGAGACCCAGTACTTC. It translates to CASSPGGSGRRETQYF.

CDR3 protein: CASSLSASGIYEQYF. The CDR3 bases are TGTGCCAGCAGCTTAAGTGCTAGCGGGATATACGAGCAGTACTTC. The chain joins TRBV7-2 to TRBJ2-7; TRBD2 aligns across 9 bases. With V trimmed by 2 bases and J by 4 bases, 6 bases remained unmatched. The CDR3 extends over 15 amino acids. Looked up from germline, CDR1 is SGHTA and CDR2 is FQGNSA.

V gene TRBV28 combines with J gene TRBJ1-3; D is ambiguous. V was cut by 5 bases and J by 4 bases, with 9 bases left in between. Germline V gene sequence: CDR1 MDHEN, CDR2 SYDVKM. This CDR3 is built from 13 residues. The CDR3 DNA is TGTGCCAGCAGTCCCTTCGGGGGAAACACCATATATTTT. Translated, it gives CASSPFGGNTIYF.

The CDR3 is CASIGDRVGSPFYGYTF. The CDR3 DNA sequence: TGCGCCAGCATAGGGGACAGGGTAGGATCCCCCTTCTATGGCTACACCTTC. The chain combines TRBV23-1 with TRBJ1-2; 9 nucleotides agree with TRBD1. TRBV23-1 is labeled an ORF, and its function is uncertain. The length of the CDR3 is 17 residues. V was clipped by 7 bases and J by 4 bases; unmatched bases: 16.